This T cell receptor beta chain was observed in a study of blood T cell repertoires in COVID-19. Study-wide context: Sites across the United States, Italy and Spain contributed samples from acute and convalescent COVID-19. From T cells, B-cell-depleted T cells, or PBMCs came the material, which was cDNA or gDNA.

Original analysis: Amplification of reference gene primers provided the estimated nucleated cell counts. Generated by immunoSEQ multiplex PCR, the TCRdb table keeps only in-frame clones and is missing some. The DNA gave D and trimming, while V, J and clone size come from that table. Of about 90,000 clones listed, around four fifths are singletons. The CDR3 totals 14 residues. Trimming removed 6 bases at V and 3 bases at J, with 15 bases between. Per germline, CDR1 MDHEN and CDR2 SYDVKM. Sequenced: peripheral blood. V gene TRBV28 combines with J gene TRBJ2-7; TRBD1 might be the D (6 bases). The TCR sequence derives from a human donor in a cohort sampled during active COVID-19. Here the CDR3 reads CASSRTGLGYEQYF. For the CDR3, the DNA is TGTGCCAGCAGCCGAACAGGGTTGGGCTACGAGCAGTACTTC.